This T cell receptor beta chain was captured in a study of blood T cell repertoires in COVID-19. The overall study: Samples taken during acute and convalescent COVID-19 were collected in the United States, Italy and Spain. Sample material is recorded as cDNA or gDNA derived from T cells, B-cell-depleted T cells, or PBMCs.

Authors' methods: Amplification of reference gene primers provided the estimated nucleated cell counts. The protocol was immunoSEQ multiplex PCR, while the TCRdb copy is restricted to in-frame clones and leaves out a portion. The V and J calls and clone size come from that table; D and trimming were worked out from the DNA. The sample shows roughly 150,000 clones, 60% to 85% of them seen only once. The sequenced sample consisted of peripheral blood. The origin of this receptor is a man aged 60-69 years with acute or convalescent COVID-19.

CDR3: CASAPGMNTEAFF. The DNA of the CDR3 is TGCGCCAGCGCACCAGGGATGAACACTGAAGCTTTCTTT. The chain combines TRBV10-1 with TRBJ1-1; TRBD1 might be the D (5 bases). Per germline, CDR1 WNHNN and CDR2 SYGVQD (reference sequence). Trimming removed 8 bases from V and 0 bases from J, with 10 bases in between. The CDR3 runs 13 residues.